The entry below describes one TCR beta chain. The specificity of this receptor is unknown. Each CD8+ T cell subset was flow-sorted in triplicate, with over 250,000 cells per subset placed directly into RLT lysis buffer. Naive CD8+ T cells were defined stringently as CD45RO-CCR7+CD27+CD95- to exclude memory contaminants. Using standard density gradient centrifugation, peripheral blood mononuclear cells were isolated from buffy coats. Naive CXCR3-negative and CXCR3-positive CD8+ T cells were flow-sorted on a FACSAria III. An RNeasy Mini Kit was used to extract total RNA from the sorted cells. The CDR3 starts with the cysteine, ends with the phenylalanine, and has 13 residues. The DNA sequence is not available. CDR1 SGHDT and CDR2 YYEEEE were looked up in the germline V gene. The data stem from a study of CXCR3-negative and CXCR3-positive naive CD8 T cells (dated by TCRdb to the late 2010s). With respect to the entire study: In total, roughly 140 million TRB reads were obtained, corresponding to roughly 1.5 +/- 0.3 million reads per library. Diversity and physicochemical repertoire analyses covered over 10 donors pooled from two independent experiments. For the TRBV-TRBJ cluster analysis, the naive subsets came from 5 or 6 donors, while the memory cells came from 3 donors. Study-wide conclusions, independent of this receptor: TRB CDR3s from CXCR3-positive naive cells showed higher hydrophobicity (lower Kidera factor 4), lower energy, and higher strength and volume indices than CXCR3-negative naive cells. Both naive subsets had comparably high repertoire diversity, while memory CD8+ T cells had much lower repertoire diversity. TRBV-TRBJ usage was similar between naive CXCR3-negative and CXCR3-positive cells from the same donor, while memory cells showed distinct patterns. Freshly isolated PBMCs were used for most assays because CXCR3 expression went down partially after cryopreservation. Surface CD5, linked to self-reactivity in mice, was comparable between naive subsets; TCR interaction strength was therefore also inferred from TRB CDR3 physicochemical properties.

These reads were obtained on a NextSeq 550. The Human TCR Profiling Kit (MiLaboratory) was used to prepare UMI-labeled 5' RACE TRB cDNA libraries. cDNA synthesis used the entire amount of extracted RNA, and PCR amplification then used the entire amount of cDNA produced. Libraries were prepared in parallel with an identical number of PCR cycles. The paper's processing steps were these. With a minimum of two reads required per UMI, MIGEC and MiXCR pulled out about 50,000 +/- 10,000 unique UMI-labeled TRB cDNA molecules from each library. On average, each library contained approximately 40,000 +/- 10,000 functional in-frame TRB CDR3 nucleotide clonotypes without stop codons. After each sample was downsampled to 5000 UMI-labeled TRB molecules, VDJtools was used to calculate diversity metrics such as normalized Shannon-Wiener and Chao1. VDJtools was used to calculate clonotype-size-weighted physicochemical properties of the central five CDR3 residues, namely interaction energy, strength, volume and Kidera factor 4. The reads were reprocessed in TCRdb, with one entry per CDR3 protein sequence and no accompanying DNA. It is TCRdb's table, rather than the study itself, that gives the V and J calls and clone size. The sample has over 100,000 distinct CDR3 sequences on record. Just under 0.5% of the sample is taken by the ten largest.

The TCR was taken from a human donor in good health. Some clones in this sample may be carry-over from other donors' samples. The sequence joins TRBV5-6 to TRBJ2-3; the D gene TCRdb calls, TRBD2, cannot be checked with no DNA. Material for sequencing was naive CXCR3- CD8+ T cells from blood. The cell subset or site label of this sample denotes: CD45RO-CCR7+CD27+CD95- naive CD8+ T cells lacking CXCR3 (TNR3-). For the CDR3, the sequence is CASSIGTSGTQYF.